This T cell receptor (beta chain) emerged from a study of blood T cell repertoires in COVID-19. Study at large: Acute-phase and convalescent COVID-19 samples originated in the United States, Italy and Spain. PBMCs, B-cell-depleted T cells, or T cells provided the cDNA or gDNA that made up the material.

While infection was still active, Seattle patients were enrolled and then followed longitudinally. Germline V CDR1 and CDR2: SGHTA, FQGNSA. The CDR3 extends over 14 amino acids. The V gene end was trimmed by 5 bases and the J gene end by 0 bases; junction bases not matched to a gene: 3. There are a few counts of this clone. Per the original data handling: Scientists estimated how many nucleated cells there were by amplifying reference gene primers. Assay: immunoSEQ multiplex PCR; the TCRdb copy retains only in-frame clones and omits some. V and J calls and clone size are those listed in that table; D and trimming were worked out from the DNA. The table records 300,000 to 400,000 clones, roughly 89% of them present only once.

The chain couples TRBV7-2 to TRBJ1-1, with TRBD1 matching 7 bases. Sequenced: peripheral blood. This receptor was obtained from a young man with COVID-19, enrolled during active disease. In DNA, the CDR3 is TGTGCCAGCAGCCCGGGGACAGTGAACACTGAAGCTTTCTTT. This gives the protein CASSPGTVNTEAFF.